This TCR beta chain was found in a study of blood T cell repertoires in COVID-19. In the study overall: Samples came from the United States, Italy and Spain, spanning acute and convalescent COVID-19. PBMCs, B-cell-depleted T cells, or T cells provided the cDNA or gDNA that made up the material.

In the original processing: How many nucleated cells were present was estimated from reference gene primer amplification. Measured with immunoSEQ multiplex PCR; TCRdb has only the in-frame clones, and not every one. Clone size and V and J calls were adopted from that table, with D and trimming inferred from the DNA. The sample records 170,000 or so clones, just under 90% being singletons. The CDR3 is made up of 13 amino acids. V shed 6 bases, J shed 5 bases, and the junction held 4 bases outside the gene matches. The germline gives CDR1 SQVTM, CDR2 ANQGSEA. The origin of this receptor is a woman between 18 and 29 years old who had recovered from COVID-19. Sequenced material: peripheral blood. The gene calls are TRBV29-1 and TRBJ2-1, with TRBD2 identical over 10 bases. The CDR3 nucleotides are TGCAGCGTGGTACTAGCGGGGAACAATGAGCAGTTCTTC. Translating gives CSVVLAGNNEQFF.